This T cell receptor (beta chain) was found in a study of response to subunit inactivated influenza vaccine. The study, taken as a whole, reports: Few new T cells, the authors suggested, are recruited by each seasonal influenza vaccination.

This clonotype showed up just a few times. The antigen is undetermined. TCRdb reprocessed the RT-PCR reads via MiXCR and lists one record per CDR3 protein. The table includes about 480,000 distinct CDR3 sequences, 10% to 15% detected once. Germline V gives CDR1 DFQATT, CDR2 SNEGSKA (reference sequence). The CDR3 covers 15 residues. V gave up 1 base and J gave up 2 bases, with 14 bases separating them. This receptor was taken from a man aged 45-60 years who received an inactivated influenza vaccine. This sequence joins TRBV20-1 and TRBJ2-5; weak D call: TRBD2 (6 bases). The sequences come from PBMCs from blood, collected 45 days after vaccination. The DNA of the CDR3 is TGCAGTGCTAGAGTGGCGCGGGGAAGGCAAGAGACCCAGTACTTC. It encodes CSARVARGRQETQYF.